This T cell receptor (beta chain) was identified during a study of breast tumors, draining lymph nodes, adjacent tissues. Whole-study findings and limits: Findings are consistent with lymph node origin and intratumoral expansion of most tumor T cells.

Using its own MiXCR run on the multiplex PCR reads, TCRdb lists one record per CDR3 protein. The sample records about 130,000 distinct CDR3 sequences, about 20% being singletons. The trim removed 1 base at V and 8 bases at J, leaving 10 bases unmatched. Germline V gene sequence: CDR1 SGHTA, CDR2 FQGTGA. The CDR3 totals 17 residues. This clonotype was observed many times. Its antigen is still unknown. Samples came from axillary lymph nodes draining the breast cancer. The genes are TRBV7-3 and TRBJ2-1; 11 positions match TRBD2. What was sequenced was axillary lymph node tissue. The sequence was obtained from a female donor with breast cancer. Some clones in this sample may be carry-over from other donors' samples. In nucleotides, the CDR3 is TGTGCCAGCAGCTTAAACCCTCTAGCGGGAGGTCGCCATGAGCAGTTCTTC. Translating gives CASSLNPLAGGRHEQFF.